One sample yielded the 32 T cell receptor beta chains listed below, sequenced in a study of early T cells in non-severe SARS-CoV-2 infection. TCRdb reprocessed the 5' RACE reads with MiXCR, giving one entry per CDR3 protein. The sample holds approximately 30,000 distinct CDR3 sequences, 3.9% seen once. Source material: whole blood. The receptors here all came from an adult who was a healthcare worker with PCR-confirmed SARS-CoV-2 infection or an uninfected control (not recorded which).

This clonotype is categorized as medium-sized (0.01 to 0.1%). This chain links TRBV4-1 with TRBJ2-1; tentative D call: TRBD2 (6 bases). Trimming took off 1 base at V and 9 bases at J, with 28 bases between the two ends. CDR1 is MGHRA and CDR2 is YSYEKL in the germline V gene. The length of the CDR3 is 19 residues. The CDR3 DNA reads TGCGCCAGCAGCCAAGTAGAGCGCGTGTCGGCGGGATCCCTAGGTGAGCAGTTCTTC. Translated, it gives CASSQVERVSAGSLGEQFF.

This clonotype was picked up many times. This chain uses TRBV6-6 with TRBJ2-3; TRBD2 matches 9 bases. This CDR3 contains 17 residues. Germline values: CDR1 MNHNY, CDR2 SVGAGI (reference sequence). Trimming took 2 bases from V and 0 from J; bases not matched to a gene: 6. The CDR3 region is CASSYHHSGGSTDTQYF. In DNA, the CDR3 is TGTGCCAGCAGTTACCACCATAGCGGGGGCAGCACAGATACGCAGTATTTT.

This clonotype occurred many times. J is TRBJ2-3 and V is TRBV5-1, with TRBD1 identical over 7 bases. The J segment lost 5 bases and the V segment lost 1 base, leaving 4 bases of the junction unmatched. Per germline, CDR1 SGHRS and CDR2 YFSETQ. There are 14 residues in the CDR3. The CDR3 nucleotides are TGCGCCAGCAGCTTGATAGGGGACAGAGATACGCAGTATTTT. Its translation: CASSLIGDRDTQYF.

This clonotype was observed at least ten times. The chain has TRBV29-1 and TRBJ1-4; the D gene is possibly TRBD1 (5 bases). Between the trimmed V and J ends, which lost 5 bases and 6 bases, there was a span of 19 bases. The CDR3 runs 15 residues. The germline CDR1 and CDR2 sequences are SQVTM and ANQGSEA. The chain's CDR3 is CSVNRRAGGDEKLFF. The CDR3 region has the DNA TGCAGCGTTAATCGCCGGGCAGGAGGGGATGAAAAACTGTTTTTT. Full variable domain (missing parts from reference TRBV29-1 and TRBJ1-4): SAVISQKPSRDICQRGTSLTIQCQVDSQVTMMFWYRQQPGQSLTLIATANQGSEATYESGFVIDKFPISRPNLTFSTLTVSNMSPEDSSIYLCSVNRRAGGDEKLFFGSGTQLSVL.

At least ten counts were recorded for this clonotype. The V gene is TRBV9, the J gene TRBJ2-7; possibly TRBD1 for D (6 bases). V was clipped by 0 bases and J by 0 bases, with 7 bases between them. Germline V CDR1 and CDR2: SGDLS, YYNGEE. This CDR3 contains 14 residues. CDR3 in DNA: TGTGCCAGCAGCGTAGGGACAGTCTCCTACGAGCAGTACTTC. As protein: CASSVGTVSYEQYF. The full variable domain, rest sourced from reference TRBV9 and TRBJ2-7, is DSGVTQTPKHLITATGQRVTLRCSPRSGDLSVYWYQQSLDQGLQFLIQYYNGEERAKGNILERFSAQQFPDLHSELNLSSLELGDSALYFCASSVGTVSYEQYFGPGTRLTVT.

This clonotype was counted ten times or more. CDR3 DNA sequence: TGTGCCAGCAGAAAGGGATTCGGCAATCAGCCCCAGCATTTT. Translated, it gives CASRKGFGNQPQHF. V is TRBV28 and J is TRBJ1-5; D gene uncertain. V was trimmed by 6 bases and J by 2 bases, leaving 11 bases between them. CDR1 and CDR2 from the germline V gene are MDHEN and SYDVKM. The CDR3 length is 14 residues. Supplemented by reference TRBV28 and TRBJ1-5, the full variable domain reads DVKVTQSSRYLVKRTGEKVFLECVQDMDHENMFWYRQDPGLGLRLIYFSYDVKMKEKGDIPEGYSVSREKKERFSLILESASTNQTSMYLCASRKGFGNQPQHFGDGTRLSIL.

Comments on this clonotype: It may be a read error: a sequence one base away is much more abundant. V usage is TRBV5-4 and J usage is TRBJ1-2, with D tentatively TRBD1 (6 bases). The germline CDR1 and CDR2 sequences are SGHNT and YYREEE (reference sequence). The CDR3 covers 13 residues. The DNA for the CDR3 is TGTGTCAGCAGCTCGGAGGGGGGCTATGGCTACACCTTC. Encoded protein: CVSSSEGGYGYTF.

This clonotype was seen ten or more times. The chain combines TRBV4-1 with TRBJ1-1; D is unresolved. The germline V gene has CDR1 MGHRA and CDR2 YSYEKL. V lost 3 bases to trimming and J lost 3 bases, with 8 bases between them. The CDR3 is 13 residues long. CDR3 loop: CASSHEEDTEAFF. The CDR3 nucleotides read TGCGCCAGCAGCCACGAGGAGGACACTGAAGCTTTCTTT.

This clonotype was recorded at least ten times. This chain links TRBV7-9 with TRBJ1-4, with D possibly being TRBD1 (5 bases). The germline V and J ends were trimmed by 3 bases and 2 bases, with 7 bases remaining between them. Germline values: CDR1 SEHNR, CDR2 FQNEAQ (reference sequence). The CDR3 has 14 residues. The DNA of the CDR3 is TGTGCCAGCAGCTTCAGGGAGACTAATGAAAAACTGTTTTTT. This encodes CASSFRETNEKLFF.

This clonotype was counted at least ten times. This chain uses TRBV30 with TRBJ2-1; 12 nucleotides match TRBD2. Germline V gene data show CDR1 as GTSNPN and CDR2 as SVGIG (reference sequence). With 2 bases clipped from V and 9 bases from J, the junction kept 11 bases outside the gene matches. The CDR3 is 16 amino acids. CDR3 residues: CAWSPLAGGPAGEQFF. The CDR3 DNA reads TGTGCCTGGAGTCCTCTAGCGGGGGGGCCGGCGGGTGAGCAGTTCTTC.

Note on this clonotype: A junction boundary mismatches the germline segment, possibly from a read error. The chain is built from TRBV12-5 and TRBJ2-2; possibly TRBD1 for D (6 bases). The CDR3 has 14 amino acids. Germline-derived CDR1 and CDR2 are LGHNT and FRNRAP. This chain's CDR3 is CASAGETNIGELFF. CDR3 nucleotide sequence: TGTGCTAGTGCAGGGGAGACCAACATCGGGGAGCTGTTTTTT.

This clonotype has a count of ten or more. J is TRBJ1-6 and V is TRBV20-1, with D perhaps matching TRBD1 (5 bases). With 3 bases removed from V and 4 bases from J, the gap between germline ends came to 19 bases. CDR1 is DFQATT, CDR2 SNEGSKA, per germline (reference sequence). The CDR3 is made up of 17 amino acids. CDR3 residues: CSARSNVGSGYNSPLHF. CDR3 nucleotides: TGCAGTGCTAGGAGCAATGTTGGGTCAGGGTATAATTCACCCCTCCACTTT.

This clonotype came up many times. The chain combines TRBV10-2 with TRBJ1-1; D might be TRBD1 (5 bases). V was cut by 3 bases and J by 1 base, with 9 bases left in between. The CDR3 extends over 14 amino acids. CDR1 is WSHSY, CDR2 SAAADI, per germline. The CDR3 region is CASSEFGGNTEAFF. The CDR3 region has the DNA TGCGCCAGCAGTGAATTCGGGGGGAACACTGAAGCTTTCTTT.

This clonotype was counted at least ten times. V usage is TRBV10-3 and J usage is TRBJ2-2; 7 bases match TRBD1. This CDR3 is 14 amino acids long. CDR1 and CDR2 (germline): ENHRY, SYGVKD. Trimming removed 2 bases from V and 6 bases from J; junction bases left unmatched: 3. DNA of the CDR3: TGTGCCATCAGTGAGAGGCAGGGGGCCGGGGAGCTGTTTTTT. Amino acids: CAISERQGAGELFF.

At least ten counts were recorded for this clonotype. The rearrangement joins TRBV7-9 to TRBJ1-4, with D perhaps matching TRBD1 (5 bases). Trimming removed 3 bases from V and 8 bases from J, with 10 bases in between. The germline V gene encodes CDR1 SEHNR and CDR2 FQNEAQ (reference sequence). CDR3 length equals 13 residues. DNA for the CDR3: TGTGCCAGCAGCTTCAGGGCTGGCGAAAAACTGTTTTTT. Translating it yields CASSFRAGEKLFF.

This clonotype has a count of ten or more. The CDR3 loop reads CASSFPGWDEAFF. As DNA, the CDR3 is TGTGCCAGCAGCTTCCCTGGCTGGGATGAAGCTTTCTTT. The chain links TRBV5-5 to TRBJ1-1; no clear D gene. Germline assignment: CDR1 SGHKS and CDR2 YYEKEE (reference sequence). The V and J ends lost 2 bases and 7 bases respectively, with 12 bases between them. CDR3 length: 13 amino acids.

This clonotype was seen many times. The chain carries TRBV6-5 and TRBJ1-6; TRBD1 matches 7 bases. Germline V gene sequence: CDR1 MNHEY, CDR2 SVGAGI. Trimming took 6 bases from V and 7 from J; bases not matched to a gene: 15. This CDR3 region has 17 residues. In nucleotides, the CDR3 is TGTGCCAGCAGATACCGACAGGGACTAGCCCCAAATTCACCCCTCCACTTT. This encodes CASRYRQGLAPNSPLHF.

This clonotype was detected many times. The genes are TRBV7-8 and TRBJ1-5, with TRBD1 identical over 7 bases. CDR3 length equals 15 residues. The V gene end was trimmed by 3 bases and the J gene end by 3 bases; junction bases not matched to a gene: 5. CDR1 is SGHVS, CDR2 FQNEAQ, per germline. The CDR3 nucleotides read TGTGCCAGCAGCTTCAGGGACAGTCCCAATCAGCCCCAGCATTTT. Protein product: CASSFRDSPNQPQHF.

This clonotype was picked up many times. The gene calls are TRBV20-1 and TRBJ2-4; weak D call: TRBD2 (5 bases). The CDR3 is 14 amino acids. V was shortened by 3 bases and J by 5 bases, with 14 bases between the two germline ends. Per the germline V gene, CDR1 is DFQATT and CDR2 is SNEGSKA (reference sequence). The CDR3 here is CSASGSRVQNIQYF. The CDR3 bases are TGCAGTGCTAGCGGGTCGAGGGTCCAAAACATTCAGTACTTC.

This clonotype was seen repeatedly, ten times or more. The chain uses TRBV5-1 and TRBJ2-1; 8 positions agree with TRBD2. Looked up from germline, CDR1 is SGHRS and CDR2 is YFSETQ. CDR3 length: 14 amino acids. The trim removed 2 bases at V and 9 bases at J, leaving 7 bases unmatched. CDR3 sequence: CASSLSGRLSEQFF. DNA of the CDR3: TGCGCCAGCAGCTTAAGCGGGAGATTAAGTGAGCAGTTCTTC.

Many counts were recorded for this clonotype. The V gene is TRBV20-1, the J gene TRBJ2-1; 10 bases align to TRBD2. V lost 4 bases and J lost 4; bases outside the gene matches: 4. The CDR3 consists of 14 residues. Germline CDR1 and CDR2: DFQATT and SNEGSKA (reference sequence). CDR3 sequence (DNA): TGCAGTGCTACCGGGACTAGCGCATACAATGAGCAGTTCTTC. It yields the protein CSATGTSAYNEQFF.

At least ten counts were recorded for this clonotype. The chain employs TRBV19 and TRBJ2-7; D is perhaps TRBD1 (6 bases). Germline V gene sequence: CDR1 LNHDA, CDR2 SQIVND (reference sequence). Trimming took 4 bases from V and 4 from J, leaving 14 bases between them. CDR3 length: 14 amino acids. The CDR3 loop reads CASSKTWTAYEQYF. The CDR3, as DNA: TGTGCCAGTAGTAAAACATGGACAGCGTACGAGCAGTACTTC.

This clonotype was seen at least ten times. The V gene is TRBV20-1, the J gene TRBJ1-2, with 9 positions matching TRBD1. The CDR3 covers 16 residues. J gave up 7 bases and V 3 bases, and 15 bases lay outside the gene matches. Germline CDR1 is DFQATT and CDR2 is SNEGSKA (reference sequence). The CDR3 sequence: CSARPTELRDRVGYTF. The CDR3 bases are TGCAGTGCTAGGCCCACCGAACTCCGGGACAGGGTTGGCTACACCTTC.

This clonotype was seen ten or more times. The CDR3 DNA reads TGCAGTGCTCTAAATCCAGGGAACACTGAAGCTTTCTTT. It is translated as CSALNPGNTEAFF. The rearrangement joins TRBV20-1 to TRBJ1-1; D unresolved. This CDR3 is 13 amino acids long. Germline CDR1 DFQATT, CDR2 SNEGSKA (reference sequence). Trimming shortened V by 5 bases and J by 1 base, and 11 bases separated the two germline ends.

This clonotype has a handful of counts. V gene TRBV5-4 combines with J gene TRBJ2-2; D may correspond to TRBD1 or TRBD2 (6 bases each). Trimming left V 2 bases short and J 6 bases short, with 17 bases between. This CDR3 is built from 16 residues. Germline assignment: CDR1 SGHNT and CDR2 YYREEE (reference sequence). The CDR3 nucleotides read TGTGCCAGCAGCTTCGGGGGCGCAAAAGTCCCCGGGGAGCTGTTTTTT. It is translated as CASSFGGAKVPGELFF.

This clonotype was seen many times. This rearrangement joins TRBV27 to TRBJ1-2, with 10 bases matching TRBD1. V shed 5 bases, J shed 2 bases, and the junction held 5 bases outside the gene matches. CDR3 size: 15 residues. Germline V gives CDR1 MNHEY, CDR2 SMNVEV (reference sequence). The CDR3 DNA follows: TGTGCCAGCAGTCCCGGACAGGGGGGCAACTATGGCTACACCTTC. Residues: CASSPGQGGNYGYTF.

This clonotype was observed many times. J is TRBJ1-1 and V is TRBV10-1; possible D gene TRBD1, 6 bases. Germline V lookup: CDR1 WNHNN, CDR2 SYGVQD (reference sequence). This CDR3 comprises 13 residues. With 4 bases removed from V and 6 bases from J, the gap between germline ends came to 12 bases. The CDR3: CASSVLRGSEAFF. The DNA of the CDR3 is TGCGCCAGCAGTGTCCTCAGGGGCTCTGAAGCTTTCTTT.

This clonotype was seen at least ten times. CDR3 DNA sequence: TGTGCCAGCAGTACGCCGGGACTAGGCCGCAATGAGCAGTTCTTC. Residues: CASSTPGLGRNEQFF. The chain combines TRBV6-1 with TRBJ2-1; 8 bases are a match to TRBD2. J gave up 6 bases and V 5 bases, and 9 bases lay outside the gene matches. This CDR3 has 15 residues. Germline assignment: CDR1 MNHNS and CDR2 SASEGT.

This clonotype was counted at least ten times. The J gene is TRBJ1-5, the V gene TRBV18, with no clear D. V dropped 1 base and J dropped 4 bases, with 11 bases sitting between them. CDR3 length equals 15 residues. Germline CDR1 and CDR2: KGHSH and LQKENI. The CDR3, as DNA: TGTGCCAGCTCACCACTCGCAGCACAGAATCAGCCCCAGCATTTT. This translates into CASSPLAAQNQPQHF.

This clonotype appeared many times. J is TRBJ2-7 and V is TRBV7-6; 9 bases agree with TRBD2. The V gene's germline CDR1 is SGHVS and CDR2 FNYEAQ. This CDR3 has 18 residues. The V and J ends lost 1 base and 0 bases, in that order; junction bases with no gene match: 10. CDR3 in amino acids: CASSLVVGSGGASYEQYF. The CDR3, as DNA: TGTGCCAGCAGCTTAGTCGTCGGTAGCGGGGGCGCCTCCTACGAGCAGTACTTC. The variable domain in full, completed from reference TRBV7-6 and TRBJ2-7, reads GAGVSQSPRYKVTKRGQDVALRCDPISGHVSLYWYRQALGQGPEFLTYFNYEAQQDKSGLPNDRFSAERPEGSISTLTIQRTEQRDSAMYRCASSLVVGSGGASYEQYFGPGTRLTVT.

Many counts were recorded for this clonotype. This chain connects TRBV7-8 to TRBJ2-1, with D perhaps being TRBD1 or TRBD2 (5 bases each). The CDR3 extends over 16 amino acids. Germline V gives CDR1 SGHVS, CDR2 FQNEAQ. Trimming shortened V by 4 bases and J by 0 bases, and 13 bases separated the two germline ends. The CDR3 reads CASSSTGTSSYNEQFF. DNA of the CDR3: TGTGCCAGCAGCTCGACCGGGACCTCCTCCTACAATGAGCAGTTCTTC.

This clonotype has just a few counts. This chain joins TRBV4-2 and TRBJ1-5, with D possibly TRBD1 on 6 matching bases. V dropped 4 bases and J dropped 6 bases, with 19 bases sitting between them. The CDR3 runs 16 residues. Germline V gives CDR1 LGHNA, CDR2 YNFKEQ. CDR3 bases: TGTGCCAGCAGCCGAGTTTTGGGGGCAGACGGTCAGCCCCAGCATTTT. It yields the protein CASSRVLGADGQPQHF.